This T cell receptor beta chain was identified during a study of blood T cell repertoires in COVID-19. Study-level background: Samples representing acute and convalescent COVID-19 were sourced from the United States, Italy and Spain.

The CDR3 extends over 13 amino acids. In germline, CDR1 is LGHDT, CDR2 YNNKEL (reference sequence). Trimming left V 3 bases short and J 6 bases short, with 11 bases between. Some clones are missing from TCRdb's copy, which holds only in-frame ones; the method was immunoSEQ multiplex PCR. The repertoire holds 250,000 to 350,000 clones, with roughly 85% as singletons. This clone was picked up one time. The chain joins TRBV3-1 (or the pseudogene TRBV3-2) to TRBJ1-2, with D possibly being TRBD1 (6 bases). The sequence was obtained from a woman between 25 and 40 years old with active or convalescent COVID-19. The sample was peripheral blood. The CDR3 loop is CASSQRQEDGYTF. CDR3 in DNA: TGTGCCAGCAGCCAGCGACAGGAGGATGGCTACACCTTC.